These 5 T cell receptor beta chains were all obtained from the same sample, sequenced in a study of immune evolution from preneoplasia to lung adenocarcinoma (dated by TCRdb to the early 2020s). The library was made by the immunoSEQ multiplex PCR assay. Here the immuneACCESS table is served through TCRdb, limited to in-frame sequences with V and J called. Missing clones are a known gap in these copies; in checked studies unresolved V genes cover under half, and the rest lacks a known reason. Within this sample are several thousand clones, with about 80% of them counted one time only. The ten largest clones add up to just over 14% of the sample. The sample was FFPE normal lung tissue adjacent to the tumor. These receptors all come from a person aged 45-69 years with lung adenocarcinoma.

The chain is built from TRBV10-2 and TRBJ2-2; the match to TRBD2 covers 9 bases. J gave up 0 bases and V 6 bases, and 5 bases lay outside the gene matches. Per germline, CDR1 WSHSY and CDR2 SAAADI. The CDR3 has 16 residues. CDR3 protein: CASRGSGRPNTGELFF. As DNA, the CDR3 is TGCGCCAGCAGGGGGAGCGGGAGGCCGAACACCGGGGAGCTGTTTTTT.

This clone was seen only once. The chain is built from TRBV10-2 and TRBJ2-2; D gene ambiguous. The germline V and J ends were trimmed by 8 bases and 4 bases, with 17 bases remaining between them. Germline V CDR1 and CDR2: WSHSY, SAAADI. The CDR3 sequence is 15 residues long. The CDR3 region is CASRTAGSFTGELFF. CDR3 coding DNA: TGCGCCAGCCGGACGGCTGGCTCGTTCACCGGGGAGCTGTTTTTT.

The gene calls are TRBV10-1 and TRBJ2-1, with 10 bases lining up with TRBD2. Per germline, CDR1 WNHNN and CDR2 SYGVQD (reference sequence). Trimming removed 1 base from V and 8 bases from J; junction bases left unmatched: 5. The CDR3 contains 15 residues. The CDR3 sequence: CASSEFSSGSYEQFF. CDR3 DNA: TGCGCCAGCAGTGAGTTTTCTAGCGGGAGCTATGAGCAGTTCTTC.

The rearrangement joins TRBV30 to TRBJ1-5, with 9 bases identical to TRBD1. The CDR3 has 14 residues. The V gene end was trimmed by 1 base and the J gene end by 4 bases; junction bases not matched to a gene: 2. The germline CDR1 and CDR2 sequences are GTSNPN and SVGIG (reference sequence). CDR3 DNA sequence: TGTGCCTGGAGTGGACAGGGGGGAAATCAGCCCCAGCATTTT. Its protein is CAWSGQGGNQPQHF.

The rearrangement joins TRBV6-1 to TRBJ1-5; D call uncertain. CDR1 and CDR2 (germline): MNHNS, SASEGT. The CDR3 length is 14 residues. Trimming took 1 base from V and 2 from J, leaving 6 bases between them. CDR3 in amino acids: CASSEEPGNQPQHF. The CDR3 DNA reads TGTGCCAGCAGTGAAGAGCCAGGCAATCAGCCCCAGCATTTT.